The T cell receptor (beta chain) described here comes from a study of cytomegalovirus exposure and HLA in healthy donors. Study findings and constraints: The classifier was said to identify cytomegalovirus status with high specificity and sensitivity.

With respect to this clone: Its antigen is not known.

The repertoire was sequenced with immunoSEQ multiplex PCR; TCRdb's copy has only in-frame clones and lacks some. Of 200,000 or so clones listed, 90% to 95% are singletons. Trimming shortened V by 4 bases and J by 6 bases, and 18 bases separated the two germline ends. Germline assignment: CDR1 MRHNA and CDR2 SNTAGT. The CDR3 consists of 15 residues. Sequencing was performed on PBMCs. This sequence originates from a woman aged 18-29 years in good health and CMV-seronegative. V usage is TRBV6-4 and J usage is TRBJ1-1; D perhaps matches TRBD1 (5 bases). This CDR3 is CASSVNQGGVAEAFF. Written as DNA, the CDR3 is TGTGCCAGCAGTGTCAACCAGGGAGGGGTGGCTGAAGCTTTCTTT.